This entry concerns a single TCR beta chain. The CDR3 contains 17 residues. Germline CDR1 is SGHNT and CDR2 is YYREEE (reference sequence). V lost 3 bases to trimming and J lost 4 bases; unmatched junction nucleotides: 14. Specified time point: cycle 4 day 1 (C4D1), after 5 to 7 weeks of nivolumab. There was relapse after autologous stem cell transplantation in every patient, and there was variation in brentuximab vedotin exposure. The data derive from a study of PD-1 blockade in classical Hodgkin lymphoma. Libraries were prepared by immunoSEQ multiplex PCR; TCRdb keeps only in-frame clonotypes and omits some of them. The table has fewer than 95,000 clones, 83% seen once; the top ten hold approximately 17%.

This receptor was taken from a human donor with classical Hodgkin lymphoma. The chain combines TRBV5-4 with TRBJ2-3; 7 nucleotides line up with TRBD2. Material: peripheral blood mononuclear cells (PBMCs), obtained before the fourth cycle of nivolumab. In DNA, the CDR3 is TGTGCCAGCAGCTCGCGACTAGCCGGCGCCGACTCAGATACGCAGTATTTT. Translated: CASSSRLAGADSDTQYF.